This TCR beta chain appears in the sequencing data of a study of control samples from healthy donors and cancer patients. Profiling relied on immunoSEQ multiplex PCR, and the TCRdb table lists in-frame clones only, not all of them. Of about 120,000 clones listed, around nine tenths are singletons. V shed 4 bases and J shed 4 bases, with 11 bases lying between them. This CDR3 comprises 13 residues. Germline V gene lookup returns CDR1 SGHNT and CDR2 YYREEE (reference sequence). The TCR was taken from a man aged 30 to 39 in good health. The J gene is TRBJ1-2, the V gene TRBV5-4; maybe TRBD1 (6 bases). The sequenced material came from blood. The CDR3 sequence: CASSIDRLYGYTF. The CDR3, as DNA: TGTGCCAGCAGCATTGACAGGCTCTATGGCTACACCTTC. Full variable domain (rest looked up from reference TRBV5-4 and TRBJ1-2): ETGVTQSPTHLIKTRGQQVTLRCSSQSGHNTVSWYQQALGQGPQFIFQYYREEENGRGNFPPRFSGLQFPNYSSELNVNALELDDSALYLCASSIDRLYGYTFGSGTRLTVV.